This TCR beta chain was recorded in a study of blood T cells in healthy people across ages. The germline V and J ends were trimmed by 4 bases and 3 bases, with 20 bases remaining between them. The germline V gene encodes CDR1 PRHDT and CDR2 FYEKMQ (reference sequence). There are 17 residues in the CDR3. The authors ran a second PCR of about 6 to 11 cycles using a sample-barcoded 5' primer and a J-beta primer mix. MiXCR, run by TCRdb on the 5' RACE reads, gives a single entry per CDR3 protein. Here the sample spans around 1,000,000 distinct CDR3 sequences, approximately 26% being singletons. This clonotype has only a few counts. These sequences were also reported in another study, on T cells of mothers and their children.

Sequenced input: blood. This chain connects TRBV13 to TRBJ2-3; a weak D match, TRBD1 (6 bases). The receptor comes from a girl aged 2 to 10 in good health. As DNA, the CDR3 is TGTGCCAGCAGCTCAGTACTCGCTGGGGGCGGGACAGATACGCAGTATTTT. This sequence encodes CASSSVLAGGGTDTQYF.